The rows below give T cell receptor beta chains drawn from one sample of a study of blood T cell repertoires in COVID-19. TCRdb keeps only in-frame clones here, not all; method: immunoSEQ multiplex PCR. The data show around 99,000 clones, approximately 90% seen once. Source material: peripheral blood. Source of these receptors: a human donor in a cohort sampled during active COVID-19. The CDR3 runs from the conserved cysteine through the conserved F or W. A D gene is named only where the DNA matches it firmly. Clone size is given for some rows only: seen once, a few or many times, or a class if the clone is expanded.

>TRBV7-2|TRBJ2-3|NA|NA
TGTGCCAGCAGCTTAGGTGTGGGAGGTAAAGGTAGGACCCCAGATACGCAGTATTTT
CASSLGVGGKGRTPDTQYF
>TRBV28|TRBJ2-5|NA|NA
TGTGCCAGCAGCTCCCGGGACAAGGAAGAGACCCAGTACTTC
CASSSRDKEETQYF
>TRBV6-2/TRBV6-3|TRBJ1-5|NA|NA
TGTGCCAGCAGTTGGGACACCGATAGCAATCAGCCCCAGCATTTT
CASSWDTDSNQPQHF
>TRBV19|TRBJ1-5|NA|once
TGTGCCAGTAGTCCCGGGAATCAGCCCCAGCATTTT
CASSPGNQPQHF
>TRBV7-3|TRBJ2-3|TRBD2|once
TGTGCCAGCAGCCAAGCGGGGGGGCAAGCAGATACGCAGTATTTT
CASSQAGGQADTQYF
>TRBV4-2|TRBJ1-6|TRBD1|once
TGTGCCAGCAGCCTGGGACAGGACCGGAGGAATTCACCCCTCCACTTT
CASSLGQDRRNSPLHF
>TRBV7-9|TRBJ2-5|NA|NA
TGTGCCAGCAGCTCCCCTTCAGGGGCCCAGTACTTC
CASSSPSGAQYF
>TRBV7-9|TRBJ1-3|NA|NA
TGTGCCAGCACCGAGGGCGGCACCATATATTTT
CASTEGGTIYF
>TRBV28|TRBJ2-1|TRBD2|NA
TGTGCCAGCAGAGATATGACCGGGACTAGTAACAATGAGCAGTTCTTC
CASRDMTGTSNNEQFF
>TRBV18|TRBJ1-2|TRBD1|NA
TGTGCCAGCTCACCACAAGGGCAGGGGGTCAACGGCTACACCTTC
CASSPQGQGVNGYTF
>TRBV7-2|TRBJ2-4|NA|NA
TGTGCCAGCAGTCAATCGGGAGTGAGGGCCAAAAACATTCAGTACTTC
CASSQSGVRAKNIQYF
>TRBV3-1/TRBV3-2|TRBJ1-5|TRBD1|NA
TGTGCCAGCAGCCAAGATTTGGGGACAGGGGTTTTCCCGCAGCCCCAGCATTTT
CASSQDLGTGVFPQPQHF
>TRBV21-1|TRBJ2-3|NA|NA
TGTGCCAGCAGCAAAGGGGAGCGGGGAGAGGATACGCAGTATTTT
CASSKGERGEDTQYF
>TRBV15|TRBJ1-2|NA|NA
TGTGCCACCAGCAGAGATTTGGGGGCTTTAGGGGGCTACACCTTC
CATSRDLGALGGYTF
>TRBV11-3|TRBJ1-3|NA|NA
TGTGCCAGCAGCGCGTGGGCGTCTGGAAACACCATATATTTT
CASSAWASGNTIYF
>TRBV18|TRBJ2-5|NA|NA
TGTGCCAGCTCACCAGTGTCTAGCCAAGAGACCCAGTACTTC
CASSPVSSQETQYF
>TRBV15|TRBJ2-3|TRBD1|NA
TGTGCCACCAGCAGAGGAGGGGGCAGGGGGCAGGGAGATACGCAGTATTTT
CATSRGGGRGQGDTQYF
>TRBV4-2|TRBJ2-7|TRBD1|NA
TGTGCCAGCAGCCAAATGGGACAGCTCTCCTACGAGCAGTACTTC
CASSQMGQLSYEQYF
>TRBV12-5|TRBJ2-7|NA|NA
TGTGCTAGTGGTGGGATGGGGAAACAGGGCTCAACCTCCTACGAGCAGTACTTC
CASGGMGKQGSTSYEQYF
>TRBV11-2|TRBJ2-7|TRBD1|NA
TGTGCCAGCAGTTTGGACAGGGCGCCCTACGAGCAGTACTTC
CASSLDRAPYEQYF
>TRBV20-1|TRBJ2-3|TRBD1|NA
TGCAGTGCTAGTGTTGGACAGGGGAGCACAGATACGCAGTATTTT
CSASVGQGSTDTQYF
>TRBV28|TRBJ2-3|TRBD2|NA
TGTGCCAGCAGTGCAACTAGCGGGAGGGCCGGAGATACGCAGTATTTT
CASSATSGRAGDTQYF
>TRBV6-4|TRBJ2-3|TRBD2|once
TGTGCCAGCAGTCGTAGCGGGAACCCTCCAGATACGCAGTATTTT
CASSRSGNPPDTQYF
>TRBV7-7|TRBJ2-5|TRBD2|NA
TGTGCCAGCAGCTTAGGGGGAGGGACTAAAGAGACCCAGTACTTC
CASSLGGGTKETQYF
>TRBV28|TRBJ2-5|TRBD1|NA
TGTGCCAGCAGTTTATACCAGGGGGCAGAGACCCAGTACTTC
CASSLYQGAETQYF